Below are 18 T cell receptor beta chains sequenced from a single sample in a study of T-cell memory formation after mild COVID-19. TCRdb passed the 5' RACE reads through MiXCR, listing each CDR3 protein once. The sample holds 100,000 to 150,000 distinct CDR3 sequences, around a sixth seen once. Sequenced sample: PBMCs or a T cell subset sorted from them (not recorded which). The source is an adult woman who had mild COVID-19 (a few samples of this study predate the infection). Cell type and time point are not known.

This clonotype was counted only a few times. The V gene is TRBV6-5, the J gene TRBJ2-7; D is unresolved. Germline V lookup: CDR1 MNHEY, CDR2 SVGAGI. Trimming left V 4 bases short and J 0 bases short, with 10 bases between. The CDR3 loop spans 14 amino acids. The DNA of the CDR3 is TGTGCCAGCAGTTTAAGGTCCCTCTCCTACGAGCAGTACTTC. Its protein is CASSLRSLSYEQYF.

The V call is TRBV6-6, the J call TRBJ2-5; 11 bases line up with TRBD1. Germline V lookup: CDR1 MNHNY, CDR2 SVGAGI (reference sequence). J was trimmed by 5 bases and V by 6 bases; bases with no gene match: 5. The CDR3 covers 14 residues. CDR3 bases: TGTGCCAGCAGAGGACAGGGGGCGTATGAGACCCAGTACTTC. Translating gives CASRGQGAYETQYF.

The gene calls are TRBV5-1 and TRBJ2-5; 8 bases match TRBD1. CDR1 and CDR2 (germline): SGHRS, YFSETQ. Germline trimming cut 0 bases from V and 1 base from J; bases unmatched to any gene: 2. The CDR3 runs 15 residues. CDR3 coding DNA: TGCGCCAGCAGCTTGGACAGGGGGACCCAAGAGACCCAGTACTTC. It codes for CASSLDRGTQETQYF.

This clonotype was picked up a small number of times. The chain has TRBV7-2 and TRBJ2-7, with 10 bases fitting TRBD1. With 5 bases clipped from V and 7 bases from J, the junction kept 14 bases outside the gene matches. The CDR3 has 16 amino acids. Per germline, CDR1 SGHTA and CDR2 FQGNSA. CDR3 sequence: CASSTTPGQGSQEQYF. CDR3 DNA sequence: TGTGCCAGCAGCACTACGCCGGGACAGGGGTCGCAAGAGCAGTACTTC.

This chain links TRBV3-1 with TRBJ2-1; no definite D call. Germline V gene sequence: CDR1 LGHDT, CDR2 YNNKEL (reference sequence). The CDR3 totals 13 residues. Deletions cut 4 bases from V and 15 bases from J, with 19 bases between. CDR3 nucleotide sequence: TGTGCCAGCAGCCGCTCCGAGATACAAAATGCGTTCTTC. The encoded protein is CASSRSEIQNAFF.

In this sample, this clonotype turned up a few times. The V call is TRBV4-2, the J call TRBJ1-4; TRBD1 might be the D (5 bases). Trimming cost V 1 base and J 8 bases, with 11 bases left between them. The germline V gene encodes CDR1 LGHNA and CDR2 YNFKEQ. The CDR3 runs to 14 residues. CDR3 region: CASSQVGVVEKLFF. The CDR3 nucleotides read TGTGCCAGCAGCCAAGTGGGGGTTGTAGAAAAACTGTTTTTT.

This clonotype has only a few counts. The V and J genes are TRBV20-1 and TRBJ1-2; the D gene is possibly TRBD1 (5 bases). The ends were cut back, 0 bases at V and 4 bases at J, with 12 bases in the middle. This CDR3 is 14 amino acids long. CDR1 DFQATT and CDR2 SNEGSKA come from the germline V gene (reference sequence). The CDR3 is CSAREQGPFYGYTF. The CDR3 DNA reads TGCAGTGCTAGAGAGCAGGGACCCTTCTATGGCTACACCTTC.

This clonotype turned up a few times. The chain has TRBV6-1 and TRBJ2-5; D not resolved. Trimming took off 7 bases at V and 1 base at J, with 13 bases between the two ends. CDR1 and CDR2 from the germline V gene are MNHNS and SASEGT. The CDR3 sequence is 14 residues long. The CDR3 loop reads CASKIPISQETQYF. DNA for the CDR3: TGTGCCAGCAAGATTCCAATCTCCCAAGAGACCCAGTACTTC.

The chain carries TRBV29-1 and TRBJ1-1; tentative D call: TRBD1 (6 bases). In germline, CDR1 is SQVTM, CDR2 ANQGSEA. CDR3 size: 15 residues. Trimming removed 4 bases at V and 1 base at J, with 16 bases between. The CDR3 DNA is TGCAGCGTTGGCCAGGTGCAGGGGAGGAACACTGAAGCTTTCTTT. It specifies CSVGQVQGRNTEAFF.

There are many counts of this clonotype. The rearrangement links TRBV12-3 or TRBV12-4 to TRBJ2-1, with TRBD2 matching 7 bases. The CDR3 runs to 14 residues. The J segment lost 9 bases and the V segment lost 2 bases, leaving 7 bases of the junction unmatched. CDR3: CASSLMGGYGEQFF. The CDR3 coding sequence is TGTGCCAGCAGTTTAATGGGAGGGTACGGTGAGCAGTTCTTC.

This clonotype has only a few counts. The rearrangement uses TRBV12-3 or TRBV12-4 and TRBJ2-2, with 11 bases fitting TRBD2. The length of the CDR3 is 15 residues. The trim removed 6 bases at V and 5 bases at J, leaving 5 bases unmatched. The chain's CDR3 is CASSLSGGATGELFF. Written as DNA, the CDR3 is TGTGCCAGCAGCCTTAGCGGGGGGGCAACCGGGGAGCTGTTTTTT.

The chain links TRBV10-3 to TRBJ2-7; 8 nucleotides align to TRBD1. The CDR3 is 17 residues long. Looked up from germline, CDR1 is ENHRY and CDR2 is SYGVKD. After removal of 5 bases from V and 4 bases from J, the junction contained 16 bases not matched to a gene. CDR3 protein: CAISLLHRDRRTYEQYF. DNA of the CDR3: TGTGCCATCAGTCTACTCCACCGGGACAGGCGGACTTACGAGCAGTACTTC.

DNA for the CDR3: TGTGCCAGCAGTTACCCAGGGAACGAGCAGTACTTC. It codes for CASSYPGNEQYF. This rearrangement joins TRBV6-2 or TRBV6-3 to TRBJ2-7, with a tentative D call TRBD1 (5 bases). CDR1 is MNHEY and CDR2 is SVGEGT in the germline V gene. The CDR3 has 12 residues. The germline V and J ends were trimmed by 2 bases and 5 bases, with 7 bases remaining between them.

V and J are TRBV9 and TRBJ2-3, with 12 bases fitting TRBD1. This CDR3 is 14 amino acids long. V was clipped by 7 bases and J by 1 base; unmatched bases: 1. Germline assignment: CDR1 SGDLS and CDR2 YYNGEE. The CDR3 DNA follows: TGTGCCAGCGGGACAGGGGGCGGCACAGATACGCAGTATTTT. As protein: CASGTGGGTDTQYF.

This clonotype was seen more than once but under ten times. V is TRBV15 and J is TRBJ1-1; D is ambiguous. CDR3 length: 13 residues. CDR1 and CDR2 from the germline V gene are LNHNV and YYDKDF (reference sequence). The germline V and J ends were trimmed by 1 base and 0 bases, with 3 bases remaining between them. In DNA form, the CDR3 reads TGTGCCACCAGCAGAGGGGTGAACACTGAAGCTTTCTTT. Its translation: CATSRGVNTEAFF.

CDR3 sequence: CASSLQSRDNSPLHF. The DNA of the CDR3 is TGCGCCAGCAGCCTACAATCAAGGGACAATTCACCCCTCCACTTT. The genes are TRBV5-1 and TRBJ1-6; tentatively, D is TRBD1 (5 bases). The CDR3 length is 15 residues. The V gene's germline CDR1 is SGHRS and CDR2 YFSETQ. The V end lost 4 bases, the J end lost 7 bases, and 15 bases lay between the germline ends.

This clonotype occurred a few times. V is TRBV7-3 and J is TRBJ2-7; 9 bases are shared with TRBD1. CDR1 and CDR2 (germline): SGHTA, FQGTGA. The CDR3 spans 15 residues. V shed 6 bases and J 6 bases; nucleotides not matched to a gene: 12. CDR3 in amino acids: CASRITGGESSEQYF. The DNA of the CDR3 is TGTGCCAGCAGGATCACAGGGGGCGAGTCGTCCGAGCAGTACTTC.

This clonotype was picked up a small number of times. The chain couples TRBV11-2 to TRBJ2-2; no firm D call. Germline loops: CDR1 SGHAT, CDR2 FQNNGV. With 3 bases removed from V and 1 base from J, the gap between germline ends came to 6 bases. This CDR3 region has 14 residues. CDR3 sequence (DNA): TGTGCCAGCAGCTTTTCCGGGAACACCGGGGAGCTGTTTTTT. Translating it yields CASSFSGNTGELFF.